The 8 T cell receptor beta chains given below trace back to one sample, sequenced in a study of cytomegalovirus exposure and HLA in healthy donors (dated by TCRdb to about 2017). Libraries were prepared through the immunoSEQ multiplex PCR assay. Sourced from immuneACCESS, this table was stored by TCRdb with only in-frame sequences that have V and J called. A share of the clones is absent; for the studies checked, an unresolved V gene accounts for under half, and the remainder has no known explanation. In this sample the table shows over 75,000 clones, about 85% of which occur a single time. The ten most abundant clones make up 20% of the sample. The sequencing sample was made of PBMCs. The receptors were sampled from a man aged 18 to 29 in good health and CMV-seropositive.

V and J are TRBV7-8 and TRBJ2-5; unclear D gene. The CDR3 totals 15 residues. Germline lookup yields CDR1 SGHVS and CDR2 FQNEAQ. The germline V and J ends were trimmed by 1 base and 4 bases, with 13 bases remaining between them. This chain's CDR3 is CASSLEPHVPETQYF. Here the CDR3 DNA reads TGTGCCAGCAGCTTAGAGCCCCATGTTCCAGAGACCCAGTACTTC.

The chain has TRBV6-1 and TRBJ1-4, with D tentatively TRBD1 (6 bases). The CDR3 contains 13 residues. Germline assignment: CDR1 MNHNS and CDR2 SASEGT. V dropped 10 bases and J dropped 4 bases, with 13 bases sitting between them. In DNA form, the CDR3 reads TGTGCCATCGGGAGGGGGTATAATGAAAAACTGTTTTTT. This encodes CAIGRGYNEKLFF.

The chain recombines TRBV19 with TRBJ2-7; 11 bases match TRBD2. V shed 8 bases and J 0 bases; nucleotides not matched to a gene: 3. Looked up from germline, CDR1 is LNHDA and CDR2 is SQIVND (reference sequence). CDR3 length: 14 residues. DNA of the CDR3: TGTGCCAGTTCTCTAGCGGGAGGCTCCTACGAGCAGTACTTC. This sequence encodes CASSLAGGSYEQYF.

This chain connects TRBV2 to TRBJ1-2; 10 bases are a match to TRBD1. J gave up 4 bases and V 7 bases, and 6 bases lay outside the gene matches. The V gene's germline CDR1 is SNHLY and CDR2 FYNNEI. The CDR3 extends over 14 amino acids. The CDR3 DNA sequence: TGTGCCAGCATGCCGACAGGGGGCGGCTATGGCTACACCTTC. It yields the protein CASMPTGGGYGYTF.

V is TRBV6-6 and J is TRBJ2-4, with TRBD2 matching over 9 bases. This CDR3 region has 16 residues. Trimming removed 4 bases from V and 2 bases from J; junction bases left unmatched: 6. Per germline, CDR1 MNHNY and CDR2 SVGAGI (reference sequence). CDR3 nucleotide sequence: TGTGCCAGCAGTTTATCGCGGGAGGGTCCCAAAAACATTCAGTACTTC. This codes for CASSLSREGPKNIQYF.

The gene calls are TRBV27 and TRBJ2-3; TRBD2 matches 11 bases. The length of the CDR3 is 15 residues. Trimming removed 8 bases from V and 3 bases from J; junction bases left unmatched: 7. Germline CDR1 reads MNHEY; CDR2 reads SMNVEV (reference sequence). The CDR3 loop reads CASSGRTSGTDTQYF. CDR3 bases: TGTGCCAGCTCGGGACGGACTAGCGGGACAGATACGCAGTATTTT.

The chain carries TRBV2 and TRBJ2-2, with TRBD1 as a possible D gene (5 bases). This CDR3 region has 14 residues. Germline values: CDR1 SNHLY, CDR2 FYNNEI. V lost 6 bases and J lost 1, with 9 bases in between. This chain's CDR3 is CASRADRNTGELFF. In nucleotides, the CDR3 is TGTGCCAGCAGGGCCGACAGGAACACCGGGGAGCTGTTTTTT.

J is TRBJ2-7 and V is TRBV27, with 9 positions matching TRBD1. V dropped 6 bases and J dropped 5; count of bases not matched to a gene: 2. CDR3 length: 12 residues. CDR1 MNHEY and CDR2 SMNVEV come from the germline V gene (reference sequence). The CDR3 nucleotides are TGTGCCAGCAGCGACAGGGGGAACGAGCAGTACTTC. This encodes CASSDRGNEQYF.